These T cell receptor beta chains were read from a single sample in a study of blood T cell repertoires in COVID-19. Using immunoSEQ multiplex PCR, the repertoire was profiled, and TCRdb retains in-frame clones only, with some absent. This table has around 100,000 clones, around 84% appearing once. Specimen: peripheral blood. These receptors were obtained from a human donor in a cohort sampled during active COVID-19. Each CDR3 is given with its conserved first and last residue.

TRBV11-1	TRBJ2-1	CASSLDRGLYNEQFF
TRBV29-1	TRBJ2-1	CSVVRVAQSEQFF
TRBV28	TRBJ2-7	CASSPPGRYEQYF
TRBV30	TRBJ2-3	CAWSGVSTDTQYF
TRBV28	TRBJ1-1	CASSSSNEAFF
TRBV5-1	TRBJ2-1	CASSLMPQGGNEQFF
TRBV7-2	TRBJ2-3	CASSRSGNLGDTQYF
TRBV12-3/TRBV12-4	TRBJ1-2	CASSLEGARGYTF
TRBV20-1	TRBJ2-1	CSASSGGASYNEQFF
TRBV7-2	TRBJ2-2	CASSLVTIGELFF
TRBV11-2	TRBJ1-1	CASSSEEGANTEAFF
TRBV7-8	TRBJ2-2	CASSWTGVDLTGELFF
TRBV7-2	TRBJ2-5	CASSRRASGGKETQYF
TRBV6-6	TRBJ2-1	CASSQGLAMQFF
TRBV6-2/TRBV6-3	TRBJ2-7	CASSYSLSFYEQYF
TRBV6-6	TRBJ2-5	CASTNSPLPAQETQYF
TRBV6-5	TRBJ1-6	CASSRQGIGSPLHF
TRBV9	TRBJ2-1	CASSVDPSGENEQFF
TRBV5-1	TRBJ2-3	CASSLAGGSNTQYF
TRBV12-5	TRBJ1-4	CASGPTTRTPTNEKLFF
TRBV21-1	TRBJ2-1	CAKTVSPAYIYNEQFF
TRBV9	TRBJ2-5	CASSVETGTGGGGTQYF
TRBV4-3	TRBJ1-2	CASSQERRDSNGYTF
TRBV28	TRBJ1-1	CASSFLPGGRTGTQAFF
TRBV5-1	TRBJ1-1	CASSFGQMEVTAEAFF
TRBV24-1	TRBJ2-5	CATSDLNGGMVETQYF
TRBV5-4	TRBJ2-1	CASSWTTGGKRENEQFF
TRBV5-1	TRBJ2-5	CASSLEVRQETQYF
TRBV4-1	TRBJ1-5	CASSQGDNNQPQHF
TRBV9	TRBJ2-3	CASSEFGGDTQYF
TRBV6-6	TRBJ2-3	CASSYSPQSTDTQYF
TRBV19	TRBJ2-2	CASRPGTSNTGELFF
TRBV27	TRBJ2-7	CASRRTVGYEQYF
TRBV10-3	TRBJ2-7	CAISELYEQYF
TRBV3-1/TRBV3-2	TRBJ1-5	CASTKRGPNQPQHF
TRBV6-6	TRBJ1-2	CASRTGNYGYTF
TRBV5-1	TRBJ2-5	CASSIGEAQYF
TRBV27	TRBJ1-2	CASSLLPDVGQGRGYTF
TRBV6-6	TRBJ1-3	CASSNQAGNTIYF
TRBV20-1	TRBJ1-6	CSVRSPLHF
TRBV24-1	TRBJ2-7	CATGQNYEQYF
TRBV11-2	TRBJ2-2	CASSSKGVYFTGELFF
TRBV21-1	TRBJ2-1	CASSKVGPGTANEQFF
TRBV4-1	TRBJ2-1	CASTGRGSEQFF
TRBV27	TRBJ1-2	CASSSTGWDGYTF
TRBV11-2	TRBJ2-1	CASSLGPGLAGDEQFF
TRBV7-2	TRBJ2-1	CASSPFGTDRGGQFF
TRBV5-1	TRBJ1-6	CASSSGTGGSPLHF
TRBV5-4	TRBJ2-7	CASSLKRAGGIYEQYF
TRBV5-5	TRBJ2-1	CASSLASGDYNEQFF
TRBV27	TRBJ1-5	CASSFSSNQPQHF
TRBV7-2	TRBJ2-2	CASSAERLAGGIGELFF
TRBV30	TRBJ1-1	CAWTPGQYTEAFF
TRBV20-1	TRBJ1-4	CSASWGTGEKLFF
TRBV15	TRBJ2-7	CATSRDRGPYEQYF
TRBV28	TRBJ2-6	CASSLRGAGANVLTF
TRBV11-1	TRBJ2-7	CAEMTSTYEQYF
TRBV11-2	TRBJ1-2	CASSFAGGMGYGYTF
TRBV27	TRBJ2-1	CASSLRLAGSYTRNEQFF
TRBV10-3	TRBJ2-3	CAISLESTDTQYF